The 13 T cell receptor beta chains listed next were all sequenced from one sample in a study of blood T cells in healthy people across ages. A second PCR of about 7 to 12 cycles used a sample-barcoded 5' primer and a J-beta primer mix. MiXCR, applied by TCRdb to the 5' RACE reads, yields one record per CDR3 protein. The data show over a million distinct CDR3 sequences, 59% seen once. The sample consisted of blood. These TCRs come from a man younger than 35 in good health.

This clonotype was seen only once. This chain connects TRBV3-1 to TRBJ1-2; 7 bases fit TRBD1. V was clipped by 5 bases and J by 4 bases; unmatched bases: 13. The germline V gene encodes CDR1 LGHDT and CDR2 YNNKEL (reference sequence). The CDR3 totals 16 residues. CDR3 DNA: TGTGCCAGCAGCGACCAACAGGGGAGCCCTCTCTATGGCTACACCTTC. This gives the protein CASSDQQGSPLYGYTF.

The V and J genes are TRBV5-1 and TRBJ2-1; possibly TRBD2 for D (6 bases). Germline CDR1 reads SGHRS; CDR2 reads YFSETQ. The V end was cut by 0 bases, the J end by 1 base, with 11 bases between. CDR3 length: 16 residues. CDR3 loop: CASSLDRRGSYNEQFF. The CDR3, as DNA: TGCGCCAGCAGCTTGGATAGGCGGGGATCCTACAATGAGCAGTTCTTC.

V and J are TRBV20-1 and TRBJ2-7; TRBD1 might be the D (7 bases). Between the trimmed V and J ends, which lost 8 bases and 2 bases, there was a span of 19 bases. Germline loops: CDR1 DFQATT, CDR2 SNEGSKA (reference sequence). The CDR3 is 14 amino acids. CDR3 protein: CSPSVGRGAYEQYF. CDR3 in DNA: TGCAGTCCGAGCGTTGGCAGGGGGGCCTACGAGCAGTACTTC.

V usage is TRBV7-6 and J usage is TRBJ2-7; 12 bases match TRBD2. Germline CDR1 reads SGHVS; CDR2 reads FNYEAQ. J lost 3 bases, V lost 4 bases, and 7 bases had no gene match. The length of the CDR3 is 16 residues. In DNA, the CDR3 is TGTGCCAGCAGCTCTACCTCGGGACTAGCGGGCTACGAGCAGTACTTC. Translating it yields CASSSTSGLAGYEQYF. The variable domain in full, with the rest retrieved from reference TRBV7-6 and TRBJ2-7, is GAGVSQSPRYKVTKRGQDVALRCDPISGHVSLYWYRQALGQGPEFLTYFNYEAQQDKSGLPNDRFSAERPEGSISTLTIQRTEQRDSAMYRCASSSTSGLAGYEQYFGPGTRLTVT.

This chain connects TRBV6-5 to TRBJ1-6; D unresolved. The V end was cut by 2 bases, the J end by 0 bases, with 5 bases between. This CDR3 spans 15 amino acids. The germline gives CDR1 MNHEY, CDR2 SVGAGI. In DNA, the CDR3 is TGTGCCAGCAGTTACGTGGGCTCCTATAATTCACCCCTCCACTTT. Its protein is CASSYVGSYNSPLHF.

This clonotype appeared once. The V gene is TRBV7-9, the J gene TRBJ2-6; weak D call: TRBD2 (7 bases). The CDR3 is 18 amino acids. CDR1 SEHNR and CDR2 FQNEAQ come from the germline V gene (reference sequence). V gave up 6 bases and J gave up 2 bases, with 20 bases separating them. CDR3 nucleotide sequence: TGTGCCAGCAGACCGCCGGGGGGCGCGGTTCCTGGGGCCAACGTCCTGACTTTC. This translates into CASRPPGGAVPGANVLTF.

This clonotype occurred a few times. CDR3 in amino acids: CASSTDVTDTQYF. Written as DNA, the CDR3 is TGTGCCAGCAGCACGGACGTTACAGATACGCAGTATTTT. The chain employs TRBV7-2 and TRBJ2-3, with D unclear. Per the germline V gene, CDR1 is SGHTA and CDR2 is FQGNSA. Trimming cost V 5 bases and J 3 bases, with 9 bases left between them. The CDR3 is 13 amino acids.

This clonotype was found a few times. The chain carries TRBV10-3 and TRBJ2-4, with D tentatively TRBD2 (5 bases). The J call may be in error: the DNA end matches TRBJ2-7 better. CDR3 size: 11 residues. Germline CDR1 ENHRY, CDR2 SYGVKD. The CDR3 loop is CASRRNNEQYF. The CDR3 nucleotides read TGTGCCAGCCGGAGGAATAACGAGCAGTACTTC.

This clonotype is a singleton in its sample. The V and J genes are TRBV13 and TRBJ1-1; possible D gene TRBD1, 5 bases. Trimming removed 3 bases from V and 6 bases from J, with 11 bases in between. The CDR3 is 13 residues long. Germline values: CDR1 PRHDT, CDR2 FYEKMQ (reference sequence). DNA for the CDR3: TGTGCCAGCAGCTTGGGGCGGAGGGCTGAAGCTTTCTTT. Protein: CASSLGRRAEAFF.

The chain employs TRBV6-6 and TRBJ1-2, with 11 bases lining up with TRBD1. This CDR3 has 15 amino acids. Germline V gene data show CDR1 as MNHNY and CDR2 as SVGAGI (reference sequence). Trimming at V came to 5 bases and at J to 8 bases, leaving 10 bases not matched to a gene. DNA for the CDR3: TGTGCCAGCAGTCCTCCGAAGGACAGGGGGCGCGGCTACACCTTC. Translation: CASSPPKDRGRGYTF.

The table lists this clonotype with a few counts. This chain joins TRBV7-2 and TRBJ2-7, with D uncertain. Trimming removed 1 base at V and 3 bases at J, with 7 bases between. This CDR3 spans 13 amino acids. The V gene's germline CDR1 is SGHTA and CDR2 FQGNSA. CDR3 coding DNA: TGTGCCAGCAGCTTAGTCAGTCTCTACGAGCAGTACTTC. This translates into CASSLVSLYEQYF.

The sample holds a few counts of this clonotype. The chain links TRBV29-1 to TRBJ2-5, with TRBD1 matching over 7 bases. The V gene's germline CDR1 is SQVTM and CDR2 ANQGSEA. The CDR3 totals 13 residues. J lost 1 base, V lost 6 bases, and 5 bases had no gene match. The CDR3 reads CSVEPGGQETQYF. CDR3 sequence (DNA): TGCAGCGTCGAACCAGGGGGCCAAGAGACCCAGTACTTC.

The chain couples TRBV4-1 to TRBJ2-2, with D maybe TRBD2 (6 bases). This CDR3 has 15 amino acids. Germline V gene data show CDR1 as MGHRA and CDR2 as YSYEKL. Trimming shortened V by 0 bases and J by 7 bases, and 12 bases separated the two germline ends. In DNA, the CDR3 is TGCGCCAGCAGCCAAGATGGAGACGGGGGCGGGGAGCTGTTTTTT. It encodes CASSQDGDGGGELFF.